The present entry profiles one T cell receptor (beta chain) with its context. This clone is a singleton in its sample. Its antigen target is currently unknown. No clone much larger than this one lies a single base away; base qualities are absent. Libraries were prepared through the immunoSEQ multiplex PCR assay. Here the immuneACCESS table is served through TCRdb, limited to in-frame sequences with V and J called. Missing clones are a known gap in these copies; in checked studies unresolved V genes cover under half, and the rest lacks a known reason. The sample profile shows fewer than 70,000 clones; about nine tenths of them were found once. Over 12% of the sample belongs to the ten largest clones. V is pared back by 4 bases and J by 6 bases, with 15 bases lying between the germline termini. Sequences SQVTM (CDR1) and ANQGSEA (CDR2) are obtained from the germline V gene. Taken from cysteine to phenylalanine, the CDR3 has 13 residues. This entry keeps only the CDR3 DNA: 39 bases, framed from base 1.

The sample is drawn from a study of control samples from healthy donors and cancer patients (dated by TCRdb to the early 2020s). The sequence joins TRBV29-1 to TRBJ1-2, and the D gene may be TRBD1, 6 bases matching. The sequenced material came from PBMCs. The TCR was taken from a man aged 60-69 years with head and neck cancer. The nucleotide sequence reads TGCAGCGTTGGACAGGTAATCTCTCATGGCTACACCTTC. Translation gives CSVGQVISHGYTF.